The 28 T cell receptor beta chains below all came from one sample that was sequenced in a study of blood T cell repertoires in COVID-19. The repertoire was sequenced with immunoSEQ multiplex PCR; TCRdb's copy has only in-frame clones and lacks some. The profile covers more than 95,000 clones, with around 82% appearing a single time and about 5% taken by the ten largest. The sequenced sample was peripheral blood. All receptors come from a man aged 55 to 70 with acute or convalescent COVID-19.

V gene TRBV15 combines with J gene TRBJ1-2; TRBD1 matches at 7 bases. The CDR3 has 13 residues. The junction had 8 bases not matched to a gene; V was cut back by 0 bases and J by 13 bases. CDR1 and CDR2 from the germline V gene are LNHNV and YYDKDF (reference sequence). This CDR3 reads CATSRDQIQGFTF. CDR3 coding DNA: TGTGCCACCAGCAGAGATCAAATACAGGGGTTCACCTTC.

This chain joins TRBV28 and TRBJ1-1; the match to TRBD1 covers 7 bases. V lost 7 bases, J lost 2 bases, and 4 bases stayed unmatched. Germline loops: CDR1 MDHEN, CDR2 SYDVKM. This CDR3 has 13 residues. CDR3: CASTRQGNTEAFF. In DNA form, the CDR3 reads TGTGCCAGCACCCGACAGGGCAACACTGAAGCTTTCTTT. The whole variable domain, filled in from reference TRBV28 and TRBJ1-1, reads DVKVTQSSRYLVKRTGEKVFLECVQDMDHENMFWYRQDPGLGLRLIYFSYDVKMKEKGDIPEGYSVSREKKERFSLILESASTNQTSMYLCASTRQGNTEAFFGQGTRLTVV.

The V and J genes are TRBV7-3 and TRBJ2-1; D is possibly TRBD2 (6 bases). The CDR3 consists of 14 residues. V lost 5 bases, J lost 3 bases, and 11 bases lay in between. The germline V gene has CDR1 SGHTA and CDR2 FQGTGA. The CDR3 DNA follows: TGTGCCAGCAGCCGGGACGGGGGCTACAATGAGCAGTTCTTC. It translates to CASSRDGGYNEQFF.

The V gene is TRBV2, the J gene TRBJ2-7; 9 nucleotides align to TRBD2. Germline V gene data show CDR1 as SNHLY and CDR2 as FYNNEI. The CDR3 is 14 amino acids. J lost 6 bases, V lost 5 bases, and 8 bases had no gene match. This CDR3 is CASSKPSGIFEQYF. CDR3 nucleotides: TGTGCCAGCAGTAAGCCTAGCGGGATTTTCGAGCAGTACTTC.

The rearrangement joins TRBV20-1 to TRBJ2-7; no definite D call. V gave up 7 bases and J gave up 3 bases, with 10 bases separating them. The CDR3 has 11 amino acids. In germline, CDR1 is DFQATT, CDR2 SNEGSKA (reference sequence). The CDR3 sequence is CSGSEYYEQYF. For the CDR3, the DNA is TGCAGTGGGTCGGAGTACTACGAGCAGTACTTC.

The rearrangement links TRBV7-2 to TRBJ1-3; D gene uncertain. Germline V gives CDR1 SGHTA, CDR2 FQGNSA. The CDR3 runs to 15 residues. The V and J ends lost 5 bases and 0 bases respectively, with 11 bases between them. Here the CDR3 DNA reads TGTGCCAGCAGCCTTAAATACAGCTCTGGAAACACCATATATTTT. This codes for CASSLKYSSGNTIYF.

The genes are TRBV10-3 and TRBJ2-7; the D gene is possibly TRBD1 (6 bases). Germline CDR1 and CDR2: ENHRY and SYGVKD. V lost 6 bases, J lost 2 bases, and 14 bases lay in between. There are 14 residues in the CDR3. CDR3 nucleotide sequence: TGTGCCATCAGCGGACAGCCCAGCGCCTACGAGCAGTACTTC. Encoded protein: CAISGQPSAYEQYF.

This chain links TRBV2 with TRBJ2-5; the match to TRBD1 covers 8 bases. V shed 3 bases and J 4 bases; nucleotides not matched to a gene: 4. Germline CDR1 and CDR2: SNHLY and FYNNEI. The CDR3 extends over 14 amino acids. The CDR3 DNA sequence: TGTGCCAGCAGTGAGGACACAGGGGGAGAGACCCAGTACTTC. This sequence encodes CASSEDTGGETQYF.

This chain uses TRBV6-2 or TRBV6-3 with TRBJ2-1; 13 nucleotides align to TRBD2. Germline CDR1 MNHEY, CDR2 SVGEGT. The CDR3 covers 15 residues. J gave up 5 bases and V 5 bases, and 3 bases lay outside the gene matches. CDR3: CASSRTSGSNNEQFF. The CDR3 DNA reads TGTGCCAGCAGTCGGACTAGCGGGAGTAACAATGAGCAGTTCTTC.

V is TRBV30 and J is TRBJ1-5, with 7 nucleotides matching TRBD1. V dropped 5 bases and J dropped 2; count of bases not matched to a gene: 3. Germline V gene data show CDR1 as GTSNPN and CDR2 as SVGIG (reference sequence). The CDR3 is 13 residues long. The CDR3 nucleotides are TGTGCCTGGGGAGACAGGGGCAATCAGCCCCAGCATTTT. Amino acid sequence: CAWGDRGNQPQHF.

The J gene is TRBJ1-1, the V gene TRBV4-1; the D gene is possibly TRBD1 (6 bases). Looked up from germline, CDR1 is MGHRA and CDR2 is YSYEKL. With 0 bases removed from V and 0 bases from J, the gap between germline ends came to 11 bases. CDR3 length: 16 residues. CDR3 in DNA: TGCGCCAGCAGCCAAGACCGGACAGAAATGAACACTGAAGCTTTCTTT. This sequence encodes CASSQDRTEMNTEAFF.

The V and J genes are TRBV5-6 and TRBJ2-1; no reliable D call. CDR3 length equals 14 residues. Trimming shortened V by 4 bases and J by 2 bases, and 10 bases separated the two germline ends. Germline V gene sequence: CDR1 SGHDT, CDR2 YYEEEE. In DNA, the CDR3 is TGTGCCAGCAGCCCCCGAGGCACCTACAATGAGCAGTTCTTC. Translated, it gives CASSPRGTYNEQFF.

The sample holds a few counts of this clone. The chain uses TRBV9 and TRBJ1-1; unclear D gene. This CDR3 is built from 13 residues. V was trimmed by 0 bases and J by 7 bases, leaving 10 bases between them. Germline loops: CDR1 SGDLS, CDR2 YYNGEE. CDR3 in amino acids: CASSVANRDEAFF. The DNA of the CDR3 is TGTGCCAGCAGCGTAGCGAACAGAGATGAAGCTTTCTTT.

This chain uses TRBV4-3 with TRBJ2-6; 9 bases map to TRBD1. In germline, CDR1 is LGHNA, CDR2 YSLEER. V trimming: 0 bases; J trimming: 4 bases; junction bases outside the gene matches: 4. The CDR3 totals 17 residues. The CDR3 sequence: CASSQERDRVGANVLTF. The CDR3, as DNA: TGCGCCAGCAGCCAAGAACGGGACAGGGTCGGGGCCAACGTCCTGACTTTC.

The V gene is TRBV3-1 (or the pseudogene TRBV3-2), the J gene TRBJ1-4; the D is unclear. CDR1 LGHDT and CDR2 YNNKEL come from the germline V gene (reference sequence). V was cut by 5 bases and J by 0 bases, with 13 bases left in between. The CDR3 has 16 residues. This CDR3 is CASSFLRGSTNEKLFF. Written as DNA, the CDR3 is TGTGCCAGCAGCTTCCTCCGGGGTTCAACTAATGAAAAACTGTTTTTT.

In its sample, this clone was seen once. The chain couples TRBV5-1 to TRBJ2-7; 7 bases are shared with TRBD1. V trimming: 4 bases; J trimming: 3 bases; junction bases outside the gene matches: 4. The CDR3 runs to 13 residues. Germline CDR1 is SGHRS and CDR2 is YFSETQ. CDR3 in amino acids: CASSEGQNYEQYF. The DNA of the CDR3 is TGCGCCAGCAGCGAGGGACAGAACTACGAGCAGTACTTC.

The V and J genes are TRBV5-1 and TRBJ1-6; TRBD1 aligns across 11 bases. The CDR3 is made up of 16 amino acids. Germline CDR1 and CDR2: SGHRS and YFSETQ. V lost 0 bases, J lost 10 bases, and 6 bases stayed unmatched. This CDR3 is CASSLAMGQGDSPLHF. DNA for the CDR3: TGCGCCAGCAGCTTGGCAATGGGACAGGGGGACTCACCCCTCCACTTT.

This chain joins TRBV19 and TRBJ2-3, with a tentative D call TRBD2 (6 bases). The CDR3 consists of 14 residues. CDR1 is LNHDA and CDR2 is SQIVND in the germline V gene (reference sequence). The germline V and J ends were trimmed by 7 bases and 0 bases, with 11 bases remaining between them. The CDR3 sequence: CASKSGFSTDTQYF. Here the CDR3 DNA reads TGTGCCAGTAAGAGCGGGTTTAGCACAGATACGCAGTATTTT.

This sequence joins TRBV4-1 and TRBJ2-2; TRBD2 agrees at 8 bases. V dropped 6 bases and J dropped 1; count of bases not matched to a gene: 7. Germline values: CDR1 MGHRA, CDR2 YSYEKL. The CDR3 spans 16 residues. The CDR3 loop is CASRRGGLVNTGELFF. CDR3 in DNA: TGCGCCAGCAGAAGAGGGGGACTAGTGAACACCGGGGAGCTGTTTTTT.

This clone was observed a handful of times. In the same sample, other DNA sequences code for this CDR3. The CDR3 region is CASILTSGYNEQFF. In DNA form, the CDR3 reads TGTGCCAGCATCCTGACTAGCGGTTACAATGAGCAGTTCTTC. This rearrangement joins TRBV28 to TRBJ2-1; 9 bases align to TRBD2. This CDR3 comprises 14 residues. Germline values: CDR1 MDHEN, CDR2 SYDVKM. V shed 7 bases and J 4 bases; nucleotides not matched to a gene: 5.

V usage is TRBV27 and J usage is TRBJ2-7; 8 bases map to TRBD2. Losses at the gene ends were 8 bases for V and 0 bases for J; bases not matched to a gene: 3. Per germline, CDR1 MNHEY and CDR2 SMNVEV (reference sequence). The CDR3 is 13 amino acids. This chain's CDR3 is CASLSGTSYEQYF. In nucleotides, the CDR3 is TGTGCCAGCCTTAGCGGGACCTCCTACGAGCAGTACTTC.

This clone was recorded once. The chain uses TRBV5-1 and TRBJ1-3; maybe TRBD1 (5 bases). This CDR3 is 15 amino acids long. Deletions cut 0 bases from V and 3 bases from J, with 10 bases between. Germline CDR1 is SGHRS and CDR2 is YFSETQ. Here the CDR3 reads CASSLAGAGGNTIYF. CDR3 sequence (DNA): TGCGCCAGCAGCTTGGCTGGGGCTGGTGGAAACACCATATATTTT.

J is TRBJ1-1 and V is TRBV4-2; 10 positions match TRBD1. The CDR3 is 15 residues long. Trimming took 2 bases from V and 6 from J; bases not matched to a gene: 6. Germline V gene data show CDR1 as LGHNA and CDR2 as YNFKEQ. CDR3: CASSQRQGANPEAFF. In DNA form, the CDR3 reads TGTGCCAGCAGCCAAAGACAGGGGGCAAACCCTGAAGCTTTCTTT.

This clone appeared a few times. The gene calls are TRBV7-9 and TRBJ1-2; D might be TRBD1 (5 bases). The CDR3 loop spans 14 amino acids. Per germline, CDR1 SEHNR and CDR2 FQNEAQ (reference sequence). Trimming cost V 2 bases and J 4 bases, with 11 bases left between them. The CDR3 nucleotides read TGTGCCAGCAGCTTAACGGACACCTCCTATGGCTACACCTTC. Protein product: CASSLTDTSYGYTF. The variable domain in full, completed from reference TRBV7-9 and TRBJ1-2, reads DTGVSQNPRHKITKRGQNVTFRCDPISEHNRLYWYRQTLGQGPEFLTYFQNEAQLEKSRLLSDRFSAERPKGSFSTLEIQRTEQGDSAMYLCASSLTDTSYGYTFGSGTRLTVV.

The chain joins TRBV4-1 to TRBJ2-1; D perhaps matches TRBD2 (6 bases). V lost 1 base to trimming and J lost 3 bases, with 13 bases between them. In germline, CDR1 is MGHRA, CDR2 YSYEKL. This CDR3 comprises 16 residues. CDR3 DNA: TGCGCCAGCAGCCAAGTTCCTAGCGTGCGCTACAATGAGCAGTTCTTC. The encoded protein is CASSQVPSVRYNEQFF.

The chain uses TRBV28 and TRBJ2-2; D not certain. CDR1 is MDHEN, CDR2 SYDVKM, per germline. This CDR3 has 15 residues. Trimming shortened V by 7 bases and J by 0 bases, and 12 bases separated the two germline ends. CDR3 nucleotide sequence: TGTGCCAGCAAAAATAGCCGCGCGAACACCGGGGAGCTGTTTTTT. Translating gives CASKNSRANTGELFF.

The gene calls are TRBV6-5 and TRBJ1-1; 7 bases align to TRBD1. V dropped 6 bases and J dropped 1; count of bases not matched to a gene: 8. Germline V CDR1 and CDR2: MNHEY, SVGAGI. This CDR3 contains 15 residues. CDR3 region: CASRPRGSPNTEAFF. The CDR3 region has the DNA TGTGCCAGCAGACCCAGGGGGTCTCCGAACACTGAAGCTTTCTTT.

The chain is built from TRBV5-8 and TRBJ1-4, with D possibly TRBD1 on 6 matching bases. Looked up from germline, CDR1 is SGHTS and CDR2 is YDEGEE. The ends were cut back, 4 bases at V and 9 bases at J, with 10 bases in the middle. CDR3 size: 12 residues. The CDR3 sequence: CASSRTGQKLFF. The CDR3 nucleotides are TGTGCCAGCAGCCGCACAGGGCAAAAACTGTTTTTT.